The 21 T cell receptor beta chains below all came from one sample that was sequenced in a study of cytomegalovirus exposure and HLA in healthy donors. The PCR contained 60 Vbeta and 13 Jbeta primers. Assay used: immunoSEQ multiplex PCR; TCRdb lists only in-frame clones, some missing. The sample carries about 140,000 clones, approximately 82% recorded once. Sequences were obtained from PBMCs. Source of these receptors: a woman in her sixties or seventies in good health and CMV-seropositive.

The gene calls are TRBV10-2 and TRBJ1-2; 8 positions agree with TRBD1. The CDR3 is 18 amino acids. J gave up 6 bases and V 5 bases, and 20 bases lay outside the gene matches. Germline-derived CDR1 and CDR2 are WSHSY and SAAADI. For the CDR3, the DNA is TGCGCCAGCAGTAGACGACCTGACAGGGGCAAATCTCCACATGGCTACACCTTC. Residues: CASSRRPDRGKSPHGYTF.

The V gene is TRBV28, the J gene TRBJ2-5; no firm D call. TRBJ2-7 matches the DNA end more closely, so the J call is doubtful. The CDR3 has 12 amino acids. Looked up from germline, CDR1 is MDHEN and CDR2 is SYDVKM. The CDR3: CASSLGPIEQYF. The CDR3 DNA sequence: TGTGCCAGCAGTTTGGGCCCCATCGAGCAGTACTTC.

This chain uses TRBV11-3 with TRBJ2-2, with D hard to call. Germline assignment: CDR1 SGHNT and CDR2 YENEEA. Trimming cost V 5 bases and J 1 base, with 14 bases left between them. The CDR3 sequence is 16 residues long. The CDR3 loop reads CASSVPYPGNTGELFF. The DNA for the CDR3 is TGTGCCAGCAGCGTACCGTATCCGGGGAACACCGGGGAGCTGTTTTTT.

As DNA, the CDR3 is TGTGCCAGCAGCTTACAGGGGGCGCAGGCCACTGAAGCTTTCTTT. This sequence encodes CASSLQGAQATEAFF. This sequence joins TRBV7-3 and TRBJ1-1; 8 nucleotides agree with TRBD1. From germline, CDR1 is SGHTA and CDR2 FQGTGA. V gave up 2 bases and J gave up 4 bases; unmatched junction bases: 6. There are 15 residues in the CDR3.

The chain has TRBV5-6 and TRBJ2-5; TRBD2 agrees at 8 bases. The CDR3 is 17 residues long. J was trimmed by 1 base and V by 4 bases; bases with no gene match: 12. Looked up from germline, CDR1 is SGHDT and CDR2 is YYEEEE. CDR3 sequence reads: CASSRGGAGGPQETQYF. DNA for the CDR3: TGTGCCAGCAGCCGAGGGGGGGCGGGAGGCCCCCAAGAGACCCAGTACTTC.

V is TRBV7-3 and J is TRBJ1-2; D gene uncertain. V was trimmed by 0 bases and J by 3 bases, leaving 14 bases between them. This CDR3 has 16 residues. Germline V gives CDR1 SGHTA, CDR2 FQGTGA. Written as DNA, the CDR3 is TGTGCCAGCAGCTTAACAGGGTTTCCGGAGGACTATGGCTACACCTTC. Translating it yields CASSLTGFPEDYGYTF.

The chain links TRBV12-2 to TRBJ1-4; the table assigns TRBD1, which was not confirmed against the DNA. TRBV12-2 is classified as a pseudogene. The CDR3 consists of 15 residues. DNA of the CDR3: TGTGCAAGTCGCTTAGGGGCAGGGGAAAATGAAAAACTGTTTTTT. Translation: CASRLGAGENEKLFF.

The rearrangement links TRBV7-3 to TRBJ2-5, with D perhaps TRBD2 (6 bases). The CDR3 is made up of 15 amino acids. Germline V gene data show CDR1 as SGHTA and CDR2 as FQGTGA. Between the trimmed V and J ends, which lost 5 bases and 9 bases, there was a span of 22 bases. CDR3 sequence (DNA): TGTGCCAGCAGCCAAGGGGACCGGGGGTTTGGGTCCCAGTACTTC. Encoded protein: CASSQGDRGFGSQYF.

The rearrangement links TRBV27 to TRBJ1-1; TRBD1 matches 10 bases. Germline CDR1 is MNHEY and CDR2 is SMNVEV (reference sequence). The CDR3 runs to 14 residues. The V and J ends lost 3 bases and 6 bases, in that order; junction bases with no gene match: 4. Here the CDR3 reads CASSLGTGVPEAFF. CDR3 DNA sequence: TGTGCCAGCAGTTTGGGGACAGGGGTACCTGAAGCTTTCTTT.

This chain uses TRBV28 with TRBJ2-3, with TRBD1 as a possible D gene (6 bases). Germline V gene sequence: CDR1 MDHEN, CDR2 SYDVKM. Trimming pared 7 bases from V and 2 bases from J, leaving 13 bases between. The CDR3 is 14 residues long. The CDR3 DNA is TGTGCCAGCACCGGGACAAACCCCACAGATACGCAGTATTTT. This translates into CASTGTNPTDTQYF.

The V gene is TRBV7-8, the J gene TRBJ1-4; D call uncertain. The ends were cut back, 5 bases at V and 8 bases at J, with 6 bases in the middle. Per germline, CDR1 SGHVS and CDR2 FQNEAQ. This CDR3 has 11 amino acids. The CDR3 bases are TGTGCCAGCAGCCGAGGAGAAAAACTGTTTTTT. Translated, it gives CASSRGEKLFF.

This sequence joins TRBV6-5 and TRBJ2-7, with TRBD1 identical over 7 bases. V was clipped by 4 bases and J by 6 bases; unmatched bases: 3. This CDR3 has 12 residues. Per the germline V gene, CDR1 is MNHEY and CDR2 is SVGAGI. The CDR3 here is CASSFDRVEQYF. The CDR3 bases are TGTGCCAGCAGTTTCGACAGGGTCGAGCAGTACTTC.

Concerning this clone itself: A much larger clone differs by one base, so this may be a read error. This chain joins TRBV7-9 and TRBJ2-5; 10 bases agree with TRBD1. The tail of the sequence fits TRBJ2-7 better, so the J call may be wrong. Germline-derived CDR1 and CDR2 are SEHNR and FQNEAQ (reference sequence). The CDR3 length is 15 residues. The CDR3 bases are TGTTCCAGCAGCTCCCTGGACAGGGGGGATTACGAGCAGTACTTC. Protein product: CSSSSLDRGDYEQYF.

This chain connects TRBV4-1 to TRBJ2-1, with 8 bases fitting TRBD2. The length of the CDR3 is 16 residues. V lost 0 bases and J lost 4; bases outside the gene matches: 5. Looked up from germline, CDR1 is MGHRA and CDR2 is YSYEKL. The CDR3 nucleotides read TGCGCCAGCAGCCAAGATCCCGGGACTAGGTACAATGAGCAGTTCTTC. Residues: CASSQDPGTRYNEQFF.

The CDR3 nucleotides read TGTGCCAGCAGCCCACTAGCGGGAGCGAACACCGGGGAGCTGTTTTTT. As protein: CASSPLAGANTGELFF. The genes are TRBV7-2 and TRBJ2-2, with TRBD2 matching over 11 bases. With V trimmed by 5 bases and J by 0 bases, 2 bases remained unmatched. CDR1 SGHTA and CDR2 FQGNSA come from the germline V gene. There are 16 residues in the CDR3.

V usage is TRBV6-4 and J usage is TRBJ1-1; a possible D gene is TRBD1 (6 bases). Germline V gene lookup returns CDR1 MRHNA and CDR2 SNTAGT. V gave up 3 bases and J gave up 4 bases, with 9 bases separating them. CDR3 size: 13 residues. CDR3 sequence (DNA): TGTGCCAGCAGTGAGCAGGGGTCCACTGAAGCTTTCTTT. Its protein is CASSEQGSTEAFF.

V is TRBV28 and J is TRBJ2-7; 10 bases align to TRBD1. The V gene end was trimmed by 7 bases and the J gene end by 2 bases; junction bases not matched to a gene: 5. There are 14 residues in the CDR3. Germline CDR1 MDHEN, CDR2 SYDVKM. This chain's CDR3 is CASIPGTGAYEQYF. For the CDR3, the DNA is TGTGCCAGCATCCCCGGGACAGGGGCCTACGAGCAGTACTTC.

The J gene is TRBJ1-1, the V gene TRBV29-1; 8 nucleotides line up with TRBD1. V lost 6 bases to trimming and J lost 5 bases; unmatched junction nucleotides: 17. There are 16 residues in the CDR3. Germline CDR1 SQVTM, CDR2 ANQGSEA. CDR3 coding DNA: TGCAGCGTGGGCGATCTTGGACAGGGTTATGGGACTGAAGCTTTCTTT. Translating it yields CSVGDLGQGYGTEAFF.

This chain joins TRBV2 and TRBJ2-7; tentative D call: TRBD2 (6 bases). Trimming stripped 2 bases from V and 4 bases from J, with 9 bases between. Germline V gene lookup returns CDR1 SNHLY and CDR2 FYNNEI. The CDR3 length is 13 residues. The CDR3 DNA is TGTGCCAGCAGTGAACGGGAGATGTACGAGCAGTACTTC. As protein: CASSEREMYEQYF.

This rearrangement joins TRBV5-1 to TRBJ2-1; 8 bases are shared with TRBD1. V shed 4 bases and J 4 bases; nucleotides not matched to a gene: 4. The CDR3 loop spans 14 amino acids. Germline V gene lookup returns CDR1 SGHRS and CDR2 YFSETQ. The CDR3: CASSAGGIYNEQFF. The CDR3 coding sequence is TGCGCCAGCAGCGCAGGGGGCATTTACAATGAGCAGTTCTTC. The full variable domain, in which reference TRBV5-1 and TRBJ2-1 provide the parts outside the CDR3, is KAGVTQTPRYLIKTRGQQVTLSCSPISGHRSVSWYQQTPGQGLQFLFEYFSETQRNKGNFPGRFSGRQFSNSRSEMNVSTLELGDSALYLCASSAGGIYNEQFFGPGTRLTVL.

This chain's CDR3 is CASAGGTYNEQFF. CDR3 nucleotides: TGTGCCTCAGCGGGCGGGACCTACAATGAGCAGTTCTTC. The chain uses TRBV9 and TRBJ2-1; a possible D gene is TRBD2 (6 bases). With 10 bases removed from V and 2 bases from J, the gap between germline ends came to 13 bases. In germline, CDR1 is SGDLS, CDR2 YYNGEE. The CDR3 covers 13 residues.